Listed below are T cell receptor beta chains from one sample, sequenced in a study of blood T cell repertoires in COVID-19. Sequencing was performed with immunoSEQ multiplex PCR; in TCRdb, only in-frame clones are kept and a portion is missing. The table has about 200,000 clones, about 90% seen once; the top ten hold 0.75% to 0.95%. Sequencing was carried out using peripheral blood. The source of these receptors is a woman in her seventies with acute or convalescent COVID-19. Each CDR3 is given with its conserved first and last residue. The D gene is left open where the match is weak. The listing skips clone size in some rows; elsewhere it reads once, few, many or a size class.

TRBJ2-7	TRBD2	-	TRBV5-4	TGTGCCAGCAGCCCCCGGACTAGCGGGAGCTACGAGCAGTACTTC	CASSPRTSGSYEQYF
TRBJ1-1	TRBD1	-	TRBV18	TGTGCCAGCTCACCACCGGGACAGGATTTTTGGAACACTGAAGCTTTCTTT	CASSPPGQDFWNTEAFF
TRBJ1-2	TRBD1	-	TRBV18	TGTGCCAGCTCACCACTTGCGGACAGGGATGGCTACACCTTC	CASSPLADRDGYTF
TRBJ1-1	TRBD1	-	TRBV27	TGTGCCAGCAGTTTAAGGACAGGGGCTATGAACACTGAAGCTTTCTTT	CASSLRTGAMNTEAFF
TRBJ2-1	TRBD2	-	TRBV3-1/TRBV3-2	TGTGCCAGCAGCCATGAGACTAGCGGGCCTTACAATGAGCAGTTCTTC	CASSHETSGPYNEQFF
TRBJ2-1	TRBD1	-	TRBV20-1	TGCAGTGCTAGATCCGGGACAGGGCAGTTCTTC	CSARSGTGQFF
TRBJ2-7	-	once	TRBV5-8	TGTGCCAGCATTTCACCTGGGGCCCGGGCAGGGGAGCAGTACTTC	CASISPGARAGEQYF
TRBJ2-7	TRBD1	-	TRBV7-2	TGTGCCAGCAGCTCGAGGACAGGGTCCTACGAGCAGTACTTC	CASSSRTGSYEQYF
TRBJ2-1	-	-	TRBV18	TGTGCCAGCTCACCAGGACGGGAGAGGGGTAATGAGCAGTTCTTC	CASSPGRERGNEQFF
TRBJ1-2	TRBD1	-	TRBV24-1	TGTGCCACCAGTACTAGGACAGGGAATGCTGGCTACACCTTC	CATSTRTGNAGYTF
TRBJ2-1	TRBD1	-	TRBV5-8	TGTGCCAGCAGCTTCCGGGACAGGGGGAGGAATGAGCAGTTCTTC	CASSFRDRGRNEQFF
TRBJ1-2	-	-	TRBV5-5	TGTGCCAGCAGCCGGGTAGCTAACTATGGCTACACCTTC	CASSRVANYGYTF
TRBJ1-1	TRBD1	-	TRBV19	TGTGCCGGGACAGGGGACACTGAAGCTTTCTTT	CAGTGDTEAFF
TRBJ2-5	TRBD2	-	TRBV5-1	TGCGCCAGCAGCTTGAGCCCGGGACTAGCGGCACAAGAGACCCAGTACTTC	CASSLSPGLAAQETQYF
TRBJ2-1	-	-	TRBV5-1	TGCGCCAGCAGCTTGGCTGCGGCCACCATCAATGAGCAGTTCTTC	CASSLAAATINEQFF
TRBJ2-1	-	-	TRBV6-6	TGTGCCAGCAGTTCAACTAGGAATGAGCAGTTCTTC	CASSSTRNEQFF